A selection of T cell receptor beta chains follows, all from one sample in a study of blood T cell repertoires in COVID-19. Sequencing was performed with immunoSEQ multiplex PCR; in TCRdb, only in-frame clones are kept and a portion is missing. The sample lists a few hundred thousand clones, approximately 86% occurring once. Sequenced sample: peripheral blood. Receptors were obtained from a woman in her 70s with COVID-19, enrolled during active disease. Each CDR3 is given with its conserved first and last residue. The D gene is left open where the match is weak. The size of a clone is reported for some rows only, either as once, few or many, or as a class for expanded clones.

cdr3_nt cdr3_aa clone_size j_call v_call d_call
TGCGCCAGCAGCCTGGACAGGGGCGCAGGTGGCTACACCTTC CASSLDRGAGGYTF - TRBJ1-2 TRBV10-1 TRBD1
TGTGCCAGCAGCTTAGCGGCGGCGGGGGGGGGCACAGATACGCAGTATTTT CASSLAAAGGGTDTQYF - TRBJ2-3 TRBV7-2 TRBD2
TGTGCCACCAGTTCGACAGGTTTGAACACTGAAGCTTTCTTT CATSSTGLNTEAFF - TRBJ1-1 TRBV24-1 -
TGTGCCAGCAGTCAGACTAGCGGGGGGGTTTCCTACAATGAGCAGTTCTTC CASSQTSGGVSYNEQFF - TRBJ2-1 TRBV6-6 TRBD2
TGTGCCAGCAGCGCTTCCCCTAACACTGAAGCTTTCTTT CASSASPNTEAFF - TRBJ1-1 TRBV9 -
TGTGCCAGCCATCGGGACACTCCCTGGCAGCCCCAGCATTTT CASHRDTPWQPQHF - TRBJ1-5 TRBV6-5 -
TGTGCCAGTTCACAGGGGGCCCCTACCAATCAGCCCCAGCATTTT CASSQGAPTNQPQHF - TRBJ1-5 TRBV19 TRBD1
TGCGCCAGCTATAGCGGGGGGGCCCTAGATACGCAGTATTTT CASYSGGALDTQYF - TRBJ2-3 TRBV5-1 TRBD2
TGTGCCAGCAGCTTGGACAGGGGCTATGGCTACACCTTC CASSLDRGYGYTF few TRBJ1-2 TRBV7-2 TRBD1
TGTGCCAGCGGGGGGACAGGCCATAGGAACACTGAAGCTTTCTTT CASGGTGHRNTEAFF - TRBJ1-1 TRBV2 TRBD1
TGCAGCGTTGCGGGGGACAGGGTAGGCTACACCTTC CSVAGDRVGYTF - TRBJ1-2 TRBV29-1 TRBD1
TGTGCCAGCAGCGTTAGGGACAACCAAGAGACCCAGTACTTC CASSVRDNQETQYF once TRBJ2-5 TRBV2 -
TGTGCCAGCAGCTTTACTAGCGGGGGATCAGATACGCAGTATTTT CASSFTSGGSDTQYF once TRBJ2-3 TRBV7-2 TRBD2
TGCGCCAGCAGCTTTATACCAGGGGCGAGTCAGCCCCAGCATTTT CASSFIPGASQPQHF - TRBJ1-5 TRBV5-1 -
TGTGCCAGCAGCCAGGGACTAGCGGGGGGGCAAGAGACCCAGTACTTC CASSQGLAGGQETQYF - TRBJ2-5 TRBV4-2 TRBD2
TGTGCCAGCAGTGAATCGGGAAATGAGCAGTTCTTC CASSESGNEQFF - TRBJ2-1 TRBV2 -
TGTGCCAGCAGTTTAGCCCAGGGAACGCAGTATTTT CASSLAQGTQYF - TRBJ2-3 TRBV12-3/TRBV12-4 -
TGTGCCAGCAGCCCTCGGGGGGGAGAAGAGACCCAGTACTTC CASSPRGGEETQYF - TRBJ2-5 TRBV28 TRBD2
TGTGCCAGCAGTTTAGCGGGGGGGCCAGATACGCAGTATTTT CASSLAGGPDTQYF - TRBJ2-3 TRBV28 TRBD2
TGCGCCAGCAGTGTGAATCGCCCGCAGGGGGAGACCCAGTACTTC CASSVNRPQGETQYF - TRBJ2-5 TRBV5-1 -
TGTGCCACCAAGGATTCAGGGGCCAGCGAGACCCAGTACTTC CATKDSGASETQYF - TRBJ2-5 TRBV24-1 -
TGTGCCAGCAGTTTAAGCTCCGGGACAGGGAGGTCTAGGGGCTACACCTTC CASSLSSGTGRSRGYTF - TRBJ1-2 TRBV27 TRBD1
TGTGCCAGCAGCTTACAGGGACCAAACTATGGCTACACCTTC CASSLQGPNYGYTF - TRBJ1-2 TRBV5-4 -
TGCGCCAGCAGTAGGACTAGCGGGGGTGATACGCAGTATTTT CASSRTSGGDTQYF - TRBJ2-3 TRBV5-1 TRBD2
TGTGCCACCAGTGATTTCAAGGGGACTCGGGGGATAGATACGCAGTATTTT CATSDFKGTRGIDTQYF - TRBJ2-3 TRBV24-1 -
TGTGCCAGCACCAGGAGCGGGGGGGCTGGAGAGACCCAGTACTTC CASTRSGGAGETQYF - TRBJ2-5 TRBV9 TRBD2
TGTGCCAGTAGCCCCATCGGAACAGGGGGCCTCCCGGACAATGAGCAGTTCTTC CASSPIGTGGLPDNEQFF - TRBJ2-1 TRBV19 TRBD1
TGCGCCAGCAGCTTGGGACAGGGGCCACGCCAGCCCCAGCATTTT CASSLGQGPRQPQHF - TRBJ1-5 TRBV5-1 TRBD1
TGTGCCAGCAGACCAAGACAGGGGTGGAATTCACCCCTCCACTTT CASRPRQGWNSPLHF - TRBJ1-6 TRBV13 TRBD1
TGCAGTGCTAGTAAGGGACAGGACTATGGCTACACCTTC CSASKGQDYGYTF - TRBJ1-2 TRBV20-1 TRBD1
TGTGCCAGCAGGATACAGGGCAACACCATATATTTT CASRIQGNTIYF once TRBJ1-3 TRBV11-2 -
TGCGCCAGCAGCTTCAATAGCGGGGTCCCGAATACGCAGTATTTT CASSFNSGVPNTQYF - TRBJ2-3 TRBV5-1 TRBD2
TGTGCCAGCAGAAGCGGGTACCAGTACGAGCAGTACTTC CASRSGYQYEQYF - TRBJ2-7 TRBV6-5 -
TGCGCCAGCAGCCACCCCCCCAGGGAGGTCACCGGGGAGCTGTTTTTT CASSHPPREVTGELFF - TRBJ2-2 TRBV4-1 -
TGTGCCAGCAGCACCTCAGCGGGGGGTATAGATACGCAGTATTTT CASSTSAGGIDTQYF - TRBJ2-3 TRBV13 TRBD2
TGTGCTACTTCAGCGGGGGGCAATGAGCAGTTCTTC CATSAGGNEQFF - TRBJ2-1 TRBV12-5 TRBD2
TGTGCCAGCAGTGGGGGGCGGGTCGGCAATCAGCCCCAGCATTTT CASSGGRVGNQPQHF - TRBJ1-5 TRBV2 -
TGTGCCAGCAGGGACAGGGGAAATTCACCCCTCCACTTT CASRDRGNSPLHF - TRBJ1-6 TRBV6-5 TRBD1
TGTGCCAGCAGCCCCGGACTAGCGGGGGGCCTCACAGATACGCAGTATTTT CASSPGLAGGLTDTQYF - TRBJ2-3 TRBV4-2 TRBD2
TGTGCCAGCAGTTTATCTAGGGTAGCGGGGGGGCCGGGGGAGCAGTACTTC CASSLSRVAGGPGEQYF - TRBJ2-7 TRBV27 TRBD2
TGCAGCGTTGACATCGGGGTGGCCACTGAAGCTTTCTTT CSVDIGVATEAFF - TRBJ1-1 TRBV29-1 -
TGTGCCAGTATCCAAACGGGACAGGGGGCATGGAACACTGAAGCTTTCTTT CASIQTGQGAWNTEAFF - TRBJ1-1 TRBV19 TRBD1
TGCGCCAGCAGTTTGCGGGGGGCTCCACCCCAGACCCAGTACTTC CASSLRGAPPQTQYF - TRBJ2-5 TRBV5-1 TRBD2
TGTGCCAGCAGCGGGGGACCCTACTACGAGCAGTACTTC CASSGGPYYEQYF - TRBJ2-7 TRBV2 -
TGTGCCAGTAGTATAGCAGCAGGGCTGTACGAGCAGTACTTC CASSIAAGLYEQYF once TRBJ2-7 TRBV19 -
TGCGCCAGCAGCCAAGTAGGGACTAGGCCCAATGAGCAGTTCTTC CASSQVGTRPNEQFF - TRBJ2-1 TRBV4-1 TRBD2
TGTGCCAGCAGCCCCGGACTAGCCGCCGACGAGCAGTACTTC CASSPGLAADEQYF - TRBJ2-7 TRBV9 TRBD2
TGTGCCAGCAGTTACTCGCCGGTATATGGTGAAGCTTTCTTT CASSYSPVYGEAFF - TRBJ1-1 TRBV6-5 -
TGTGCCAGCAGCATAACAGGGGGCACTGAAGCTTTCTTT CASSITGGTEAFF - TRBJ1-1 TRBV25-1 TRBD1
TGTGCCAGCAGCTTAGCCTTAAAGAACACTGAAGCTTTCTTT CASSLALKNTEAFF once TRBJ1-1 TRBV7-9 -
TGTGCCAGCAGCCACAGGGACAGGGTTATGGAGACCCAGTACTTC CASSHRDRVMETQYF - TRBJ2-5 TRBV11-2 TRBD1